This T cell receptor beta chain was sequenced in a study of technical replicates of blood from a few donors. Here immunoSEQ multiplex PCR was the method, and the copy in TCRdb shows in-frame clones only, minus some. Of about 76,000 clones listed, 90% to 95% are singletons. The receptor was isolated from a human donor in good health. The specimen sequenced was T cells isolated from PBMCs.

The CDR3: CASSLGLAGGQETQYF. The CDR3 DNA reads TGTGCCAGTAGTCTGGGACTAGCGGGAGGCCAAGAGACCCAGTACTTC. V is TRBV19 and J is TRBJ2-5; TRBD2 aligns across 15 bases. The CDR3 runs 16 residues. Trimming cost V 5 bases and J 1 base; bases outside gene matches: 2. In germline, CDR1 is LNHDA, CDR2 SQIVND (reference sequence). The full variable domain, rest sourced from reference TRBV19 and TRBJ2-5, is DGGITQSPKYLFRKEGQNVTLSCEQNLNHDAMYWYRQDPGQGLRLIYYSQIVNDFQKGDIAEGYSVSREKKESFPLTVTSAQKNPTAFYLCASSLGLAGGQETQYFGPGTRLLVL.